The entry that follows covers one T cell receptor beta chain sequence. The entry originates in a study of blood T cell repertoires in COVID-19. Study as a whole: The samples span acute and convalescent COVID-19 from the United States, Italy and Spain.

With V trimmed by 7 bases and J by 5 bases, 1 base remained unmatched. This CDR3 is 13 amino acids long. The germline V gene encodes CDR1 SGHRS and CDR2 YFSETQ. Original methodology: From reference gene primer amplification, estimates of nucleated cell counts were derived. Using immunoSEQ multiplex PCR, the repertoire was profiled, and TCRdb retains in-frame clones only, with some absent. D and trimming were read from the DNA, whereas the V and J calls and clone size are those reported in that table. The profile shows 150,000 to 200,000 clones, about 83% of them singletons. Sequencing input: peripheral blood. V and J are TRBV5-1 and TRBJ2-5, with TRBD2 matching over 14 bases. This TCR was recovered from a human donor in a cohort sampled during active COVID-19. CDR3 region: CASWTSGGETQYF. DNA for the CDR3: TGCGCCAGCTGGACTAGCGGGGGGGAGACCCAGTACTTC. The full variable domain, with the rest looked up from reference TRBV5-1 and TRBJ2-5, is KAGVTQTPRYLIKTRGQQVTLSCSPISGHRSVSWYQQTPGQGLQFLFEYFSETQRNKGNFPGRFSGRQFSNSRSEMNVSTLELGDSALYLCASWTSGGETQYFGPGTRLLVL.